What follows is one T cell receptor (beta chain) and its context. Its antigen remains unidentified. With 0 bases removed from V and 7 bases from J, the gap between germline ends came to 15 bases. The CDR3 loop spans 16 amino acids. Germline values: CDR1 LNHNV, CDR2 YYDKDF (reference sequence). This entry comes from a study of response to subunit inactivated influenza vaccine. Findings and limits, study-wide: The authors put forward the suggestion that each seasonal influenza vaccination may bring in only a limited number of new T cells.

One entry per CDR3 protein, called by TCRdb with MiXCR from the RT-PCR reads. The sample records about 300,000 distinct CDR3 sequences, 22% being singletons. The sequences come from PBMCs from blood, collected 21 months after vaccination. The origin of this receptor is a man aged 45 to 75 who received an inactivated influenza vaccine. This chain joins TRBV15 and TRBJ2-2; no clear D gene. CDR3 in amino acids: CATSREPALKSGELFF. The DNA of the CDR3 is TGTGCCACCAGCAGAGAGCCCGCGCTAAAGAGCGGGGAGCTGTTTTTT.